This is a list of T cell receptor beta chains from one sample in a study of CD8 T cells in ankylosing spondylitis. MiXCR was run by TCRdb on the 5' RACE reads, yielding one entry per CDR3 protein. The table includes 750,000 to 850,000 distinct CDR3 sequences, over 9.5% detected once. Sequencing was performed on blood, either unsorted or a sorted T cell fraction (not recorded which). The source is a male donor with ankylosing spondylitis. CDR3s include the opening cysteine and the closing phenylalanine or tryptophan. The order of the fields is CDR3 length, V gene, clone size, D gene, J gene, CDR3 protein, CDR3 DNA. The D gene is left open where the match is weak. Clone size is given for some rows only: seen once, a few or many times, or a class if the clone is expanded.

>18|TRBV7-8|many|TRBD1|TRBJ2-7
CASSFVLKVRTGSDQQYF
TGTGCCAGCAGCTTTGTCCTCAAGGTCAGGACAGGGTCAGACCAGCAGTACTTC
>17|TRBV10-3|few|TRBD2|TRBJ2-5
CAISEWGLAGDQETQYF
TGTGCCATCAGTGAGTGGGGCCTAGCGGGGGATCAAGAGACCCAGTACTTC
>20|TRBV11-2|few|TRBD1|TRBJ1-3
CASSSQGGARSPSSGNTIYF
TGTGCCAGCAGCAGCCAGGGGGGGGCCAGATCCCCGAGCTCTGGAAACACCATATATTTT
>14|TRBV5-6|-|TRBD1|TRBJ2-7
CASSPLGQTYEQYF
TGTGCCAGCAGCCCCCTGGGACAGACCTACGAGCAGTACTTC
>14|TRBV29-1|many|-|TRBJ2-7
CSVEDPGSSYEQYF
TGCAGCGTTGAGGATCCTGGGAGCTCCTACGAGCAGTACTTC
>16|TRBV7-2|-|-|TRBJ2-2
CASSLYSATNTGELFF
TGTGCCAGCAGCTTGTATTCGGCTACGAACACCGGGGAGCTGTTTTTT
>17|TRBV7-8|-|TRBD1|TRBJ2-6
CASSSTGTGPGANVLTF
TGTGCCAGCAGCTCCACCGGGACAGGGCCTGGGGCCAACGTCCTGACTTTC
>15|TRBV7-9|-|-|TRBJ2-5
CASSLGRVYQETQYF
TGTGCCAGCAGCTTAGGGCGGGTATACCAAGAGACCCAGTACTTC
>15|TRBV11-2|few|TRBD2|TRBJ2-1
CASSLEAGYYNEQFF
TGTGCCAGCAGCTTAGAAGCGGGGTACTACAATGAGCAGTTCTTC
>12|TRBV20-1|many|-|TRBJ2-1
CSARGGAGEQFF
TGCAGTGCTAGGGGGGGGGCTGGTGAGCAGTTCTTC
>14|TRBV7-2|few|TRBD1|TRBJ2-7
CASRNSGQVYEQYF
TGTGCCAGCAGGAATTCGGGACAGGTCTACGAGCAGTACTTC
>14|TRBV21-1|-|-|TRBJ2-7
CASRGPEVRHEQYF
TGTGCCAGCCGCGGACCAGAGGTTAGGCACGAGCAGTACTTC
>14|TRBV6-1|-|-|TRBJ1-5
CASSVDGDNQPQHF
TGTGCCAGCAGTGTAGACGGTGACAATCAGCCCCAGCATTTT
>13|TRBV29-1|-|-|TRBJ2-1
CSVPGPGREEQFF
TGCAGCGTTCCGGGCCCCGGGAGAGAAGAGCAGTTCTTC
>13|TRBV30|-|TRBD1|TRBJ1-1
CAWKGQMNTEAFF
TGTGCCTGGAAGGGACAGATGAACACTGAAGCTTTCTTT
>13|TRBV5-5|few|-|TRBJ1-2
CATFHPASYGYTF
TGTGCCACCTTTCACCCCGCCTCCTATGGCTACACCTTC
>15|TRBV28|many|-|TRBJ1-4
CASSFVGRGNEKLFF
TGTGCCAGCAGTTTCGTAGGCAGAGGTAATGAAAAACTGTTTTTT
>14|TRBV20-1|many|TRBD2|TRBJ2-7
CSANVGGSSYEQYF
TGCAGTGCGAACGTGGGGGGGAGCTCCTACGAGCAGTACTTC